These T cell receptor beta chains were read from a single sample in a study of T cell changes during pregnancy in multiple sclerosis. The assay was immunoSEQ multiplex PCR, and TCRdb's table has in-frame clones only and misses some. In the table there are around 42,000 clones, 80% to 90% of which are singletons. The specimen was peripheral blood, collected in the first trimester of pregnancy. The receptors were gathered from a female donor in good health, enrolled as a control in a pregnancy study. The CDR3 runs from the conserved cysteine through the conserved F or W. D genes are given only for firm matches. Rows give clone size only sometimes, using once, few, many, or a class for an expanded clone.

TRBJ1-3 | - | TRBD1 | TRBV6-1 | CASSAGTGNNFRNTIYF | TGTGCCAGCAGTGCGGGGACAGGGAATAATTTCAGAAACACCATATATTTT
TRBJ2-7 | - | TRBD1 | TRBV5-4 | CASSFGQGNEQYF | TGTGCCAGCAGCTTTGGACAGGGCAACGAGCAGTACTTC
TRBJ1-5 | - | - | TRBV19 | CASSGQRRQPQHF | TGTGCCAGTAGTGGACAAAGGCGCCAGCCCCAGCATTTT
TRBJ2-6 | - | TRBD1 | TRBV4-1 | CASTLEGAGLRSGANVLTF | TGCGCCAGCACTTTAGAGGGGGCAGGGTTACGCTCTGGGGCCAACGTCCTGACTTTC
TRBJ2-3 | - | TRBD2 | TRBV27 | CASAHIVTSGILSKTQYF | TGTGCCAGCGCCCATATCGTGACTAGCGGGATCTTGTCGAAGACGCAGTATTTT
TRBJ1-6 | - | TRBD1 | TRBV5-5 | CASSSKWTGNNSPLHF | TGTGCCAGCAGCTCGAAGTGGACAGGGAATAATTCACCCCTCCACTTT
TRBJ1-2 | - | TRBD1 | TRBV5-6 | CASSSGTGANYGYTF | TGTGCCAGCAGCTCGGGGACAGGGGCTAACTATGGCTACACCTTC
TRBJ2-2 | - | TRBD1 | TRBV28 | CASSMTGFLTNTGELFF | TGTGCCAGCAGCATGACAGGGTTTCTTACAAACACCGGGGAGCTGTTTTTT
TRBJ2-5 | - | - | TRBV6-1 | CASSRLLKETQYF | TGTGCCAGCAGTCGACTCCTGAAAGAGACCCAGTACTTC
TRBJ2-3 | few | - | TRBV7-9 | CASSLLSGEDTQYF | TGTGCCAGCAGCCTCCTCTCCGGGGAAGATACGCAGTATTTT
TRBJ2-7 | - | TRBD1 | TRBV18 | CASSSQGAGYEQYF | TGTGCCAGCTCATCCCAGGGGGCAGGTTACGAGCAGTACTTC
TRBJ1-5 | once | TRBD1 | TRBV4-1 | CASSRTGGENQPQHF | TGCGCCAGCAGCCGGACAGGAGGGGAAAATCAGCCCCAGCATTTT
TRBJ1-2 | - | TRBD1 | TRBV10-2 | CASSLDRGGNYGYTF | TGCGCCAGCAGCCTAGACAGGGGAGGTAACTATGGCTACACCTTC
TRBJ1-5 | - | TRBD1 | TRBV6-5 | CASRPELGGEFF | TGTGCCAGCAGGCCCGAGTTAGGGGGCGAGTTTTTT
TRBJ2-2 | - | TRBD2 | TRBV19 | CASSISVAGERAGELFF | TGTGCCAGTAGTATCTCCGTTGCGGGAGAACGGGCCGGGGAGCTGTTTTTT
TRBJ1-1 | - | - | TRBV5-3 | CARSPRGLGHKAFF | TGTGCCAGAAGCCCGAGGGGACTAGGACATAAAGCTTTCTTT
TRBJ2-6 | once | - | TRBV29-1 | CRRTAGANVLTF | TGCAGGAGGACAGCCGGGGCCAACGTCCTGACTTTC
TRBJ1-4 | - | - | TRBV6-5 | CASGGTTNEKLFF | TGTGCCAGCGGGGGGACAACTAATGAAAAACTGTTTTTT
TRBJ2-2 | - | - | TRBV29-1 | CSVGGRAVTGELFF | TGCAGCGTTGGAGGCAGGGCCGTCACCGGGGAGCTGTTTTTT
TRBJ1-3 | once | TRBD1 | TRBV6-5 | CASSYTTGVGNTIYF | TGTGCCAGCAGTTACACCACAGGGGTTGGAAACACCATATATTTT
TRBJ1-2 | - | - | TRBV21-1 | CASSIGTGVHYGYTF | TGTGCCAGCAGTATCGGGACAGGGGTTCACTATGGCTACACCTTC
TRBJ1-1 | - | - | TRBV4-1 | CASSQEWLAAGLNTEAFF | TGCGCCAGCAGCCAAGAGTGGCTGGCGGCAGGGCTTAACACTGAAGCTTTCTTT
TRBJ1-6 | - | TRBD1 | TRBV2 | CASSYGTGPNSPLHF | TGTGCCAGCAGTTACGGGACAGGGCCGAATTCACCCCTCCACTTT
TRBJ1-1 | once | - | TRBV29-1 | CSVAPGVREAFF | TGCAGCGTTGCTCCGGGGGTACGTGAAGCTTTCTTT
TRBJ1-5 | - | TRBD1 | TRBV19 | CASSVQGGKQPQHF | TGTGCCAGTAGTGTACAGGGGGGCAAGCAGCCCCAGCATTTT
TRBJ2-1 | once | - | TRBV11-2 | CASSQRGGEDNEQFF | TGTGCCAGCAGCCAGAGGGGGGGGGAGGACAATGAGCAGTTCTTC
TRBJ2-3 | - | - | TRBV13 | CASSFTRGSDTQYF | TGTGCCAGCAGCTTCACAAGGGGTTCAGATACGCAGTATTTT
TRBJ1-5 | - | - | TRBV25-1 | CASSMAAGNQPQHF | TGTGCCAGCAGTATGGCAGCCGGGAATCAGCCCCAGCATTTT
TRBJ2-1 | - | TRBD2 | TRBV19 | CASSIGVAGGPYNEQFF | TGTGCCAGTAGTATAGGAGTAGCGGGAGGGCCCTACAATGAGCAGTTCTTC
TRBJ2-2 | many | - | TRBV6-4 | CASSDLLSTDTGELFF | TGTGCCAGCAGTGACTTGTTATCTACCGACACCGGGGAGCTGTTTTTT
TRBJ2-7 | - | - | TRBV7-3 | CASSLTAGGTSYEQYF | TGTGCCAGCAGCTTAACGGCTGGGGGGACCTCCTACGAGCAGTACTTC
TRBJ2-2 | - | - | TRBV6-5 | CASSPTDTGELFF | TGTGCCAGCAGCCCTACGGACACCGGGGAGCTGTTTTTT
TRBJ2-3 | - | - | TRBV9 | CASSVGGGGVTSTDTQYF | TGTGCCAGCAGCGTAGGCGGGGGCGGGGTGACTAGCACAGATACGCAGTATTTT
TRBJ2-1 | - | - | TRBV7-3 | CASSLGLYNEQFF | TGTGCCAGCAGCTTAGGGCTTTACAATGAGCAGTTCTTC
TRBJ2-7 | - | - | TRBV4-3 | CASSQEHGYEQYF | TGCGCCAGCAGCCAGGAGCATGGCTACGAGCAGTACTTC
TRBJ1-2 | once | TRBD1 | TRBV7-9 | CASSVGTAFRGYTF | TGTGCCAGCAGCGTTGGGACAGCTTTCCGAGGCTACACCTTC
TRBJ2-1 | - | TRBD2 | TRBV7-3 | CASSLNSGGALDEQFF | TGTGCCAGCAGCCTTAATAGCGGGGGGGCTTTGGATGAGCAGTTCTTC
TRBJ2-2 | few | - | TRBV7-6 | CASSQRETGELFF | TGTGCCAGCAGCCAAAGGGAGACCGGGGAGCTGTTTTTT
TRBJ1-6 | - | TRBD1 | TRBV5-6 | CASSLGQGLSPLHF | TGTGCCAGCAGCTTGGGACAGGGTTTGTCACCCCTCCACTTT
TRBJ1-1 | - | TRBD1 | TRBV19 | CASSIGTGVGTEAFF | TGTGCCAGTAGTATAGGCACAGGGGTTGGCACTGAAGCTTTCTTT
TRBJ1-6 | few | - | TRBV19 | CASSIDPGLDLHF | TGTGCCAGTAGTATAGATCCTGGACTAGACCTCCACTTT
TRBJ2-1 | - | - | TRBV7-2 | CASSSRQAWYNEQFF | TGTGCCAGCAGCTCCAGACAGGCGTGGTACAATGAGCAGTTCTTC
TRBJ2-5 | - | - | TRBV7-9 | CASSTQGWETQYF | TGTGCCAGCAGCACACAGGGTTGGGAGACCCAGTACTTC
TRBJ2-7 | - | TRBD2 | TRBV2 | CASSFSGGSSYEQYF | TGTGCCAGCAGTTTTAGCGGGGGCAGCTCCTACGAGCAGTACTTC
TRBJ2-3 | - | - | TRBV7-9 | CASSTSRGVGFTDTQYF | TGTGCCAGCAGCACATCACGGGGAGTTGGGTTCACAGATACGCAGTATTTT
TRBJ1-1 | - | - | TRBV30 | CAWSEGVRAFF | TGTGCCTGGAGTGAGGGGGTTCGAGCTTTCTTT
TRBJ1-2 | - | TRBD1 | TRBV6-1 | CASGEEGAIYGYTF | TGTGCCAGTGGGGAGGAGGGGGCGATCTATGGCTACACCTTC
TRBJ1-2 | - | - | TRBV29-1 | CSVCYLLPTGANYGYTF | TGCAGCGTCTGTTACCTTCTCCCCACGGGGGCTAACTATGGCTACACCTTC
TRBJ2-7 | - | TRBD1 | TRBV4-1 | CASSQDGQVSGEQYF | TGCGCCAGCAGCCAAGATGGACAGGTCTCGGGCGAGCAGTACTTC
TRBJ1-5 | - | TRBD1 | TRBV2 | CASTDGTGNQPQHF | TGTGCCAGCACCGATGGGACAGGGAATCAGCCCCAGCATTTT
TRBJ2-7 | - | - | TRBV7-9 | CASSSTGAQYF | TGTGCCAGCAGCAGTACAGGAGCCCAGTACTTC
TRBJ1-1 | - | TRBD1 | TRBV7-3 | CASSLGTGGGLTEAFF | TGTGCCAGCAGCTTGGGGACAGGGGGCGGTCTCACTGAAGCTTTCTTT
TRBJ2-3 | once | TRBD1 | TRBV19 | CASSGTGVPDTQYF | TGTGCCAGTAGCGGGACAGGGGTTCCAGATACGCAGTATTTT
TRBJ2-1 | - | - | TRBV4-2 | CASSQDRAGNPAAEQFF | TGTGCCAGCAGCCAAGATCGTGCGGGTAACCCGGCGGCGGAGCAGTTCTTC
TRBJ2-3 | - | - | TRBV11-2 | CASTAPWHATDTQYF | TGTGCCAGCACCGCTCCGTGGCACGCCACAGATACGCAGTATTTT
TRBJ1-1 | - | - | TRBV15 | CATSSPRGWEGTEAFF | TGTGCCACCAGCTCTCCTAGGGGGTGGGAAGGCACTGAAGCTTTCTTT
TRBJ2-1 | once | TRBD2 | TRBV6-6 | CASIRAGNNEQFF | TGTGCCAGCATCAGAGCGGGGAACAATGAGCAGTTCTTC